These 21 T cell receptor beta chains came from one sample sequenced in a study of T-cell memory formation after mild COVID-19. MiXCR, run by TCRdb on the 5' RACE reads, gives a single entry per CDR3 protein. The table has 400,000 to 500,000 distinct CDR3 sequences, over 15% seen once. Sequencing input: PBMCs or a T cell subset sorted from them (not recorded which). These receptors came from an adult woman who had mild COVID-19 (a few samples of this study predate the infection). Cell type and time point are not known.

This clonotype has just a few counts. This rearrangement joins TRBV9 to TRBJ2-3, with D possibly TRBD1 on 6 matching bases. CDR1 is SGDLS and CDR2 is YYNGEE in the germline V gene. The CDR3 loop spans 13 amino acids. V lost 2 bases to trimming and J lost 7 bases, with 11 bases between them. This CDR3 reads CASSVDSTYTQYF. CDR3 coding DNA: TGTGCCAGCAGCGTGGACAGCACGTATACGCAGTATTTT.

This clonotype was seen only a few times. V usage is TRBV24-1 and J usage is TRBJ2-7, with TRBD1 as a possible D gene (5 bases). This CDR3 is built from 13 residues. CDR1 is KGHDR, CDR2 SFDVKD, per germline. The V gene lost 0 bases and the J gene lost 3 bases, with 5 bases spanning the gap. Here the CDR3 reads CATSDLRGYEQYF. The CDR3 region has the DNA TGTGCCACCAGTGATTTGAGGGGCTACGAGCAGTACTTC.

A few counts support this clonotype. CDR3 DNA: TGTGCCAGCAAGACAGGGGGCTACGAGCAGTACTTC. This gives the protein CASKTGGYEQYF. The chain is built from TRBV27 and TRBJ2-7; 9 nucleotides line up with TRBD1. The CDR3 runs 12 residues. Germline V gives CDR1 MNHEY, CDR2 SMNVEV (reference sequence). The junction had 1 base not matched to a gene; V was cut back by 7 bases and J by 3 bases.

This clonotype has just a few counts. An end of the junction does not agree with germline; a read error may underlie this. The chain recombines TRBV7-9 with TRBJ2-7, with TRBD2 as a possible D gene (6 bases). Per germline, CDR1 SEHNR and CDR2 FQNEAQ (reference sequence). The CDR3 contains 16 residues. Here the CDR3 reads CASSLALGGIGYEQYF. In DNA, the CDR3 is TGTGCCAGCAGCCTAGCCCTGGGCGGGATTGGGTACGAGCAGTACTTC.

This clonotype was seen only a few times. The rearrangement links TRBV4-3 to TRBJ2-3, with D hard to call. V lost 0 bases, J lost 3 bases, and 7 bases lay in between. In germline, CDR1 is LGHNA, CDR2 YSLEER. CDR3 size: 14 residues. For the CDR3, the DNA is TGCGCCAGCAGCCAAGATCTGCAGACAGATACGCAGTATTTT. This translates into CASSQDLQTDTQYF.

This sequence joins TRBV7-9 and TRBJ1-6; the match to TRBD1 covers 7 bases. Germline CDR1 is SEHNR and CDR2 is FQNEAQ (reference sequence). CDR3 size: 14 residues. V lost 1 base to trimming and J lost 10 bases; unmatched junction nucleotides: 4. For the CDR3, the DNA is TGTGCCAGCAGCTTAGATGGGGGACAGTCACCCCTCCACTTT. Translation: CASSLDGGQSPLHF.

The rearrangement links TRBV2 to TRBJ2-7, with a possible D match to TRBD1 (6 bases). V dropped 8 bases and J dropped 0 bases, with 11 bases sitting between them. Germline CDR1 reads SNHLY; CDR2 reads FYNNEI. The CDR3 contains 13 residues. The CDR3 sequence: CASRQEVSYEQYF. CDR3 DNA sequence: TGTGCCAGCCGACAGGAGGTCTCCTACGAGCAGTACTTC.

The chain recombines TRBV7-3 with TRBJ2-6; D not certain. This CDR3 has 15 residues. Germline V gene sequence: CDR1 SGHTA, CDR2 FQGTGA. Trimming stripped 4 bases from V and 0 bases from J, with 7 bases between. The CDR3, as DNA: TGTGCCAGCAGCTCCGACATCTCTGGGGCCAACGTCCTGACTTTC. This encodes CASSSDISGANVLTF. Full variable domain (outside the CDR3, taken from reference TRBV7-3 and TRBJ2-6): GAGVSQTPSNKVTEKGKYVELRCDPISGHTALYWYRQSLGQGPEFLIYFQGTGAADDSGLPNDRFFAVRPEGSVSTLKIQRTERGDSAVYLCASSSDISGANVLTFGAGSRLTVL.

This clonotype was observed at least ten times. The CDR3 region is CASAGGQETQYF. In DNA form, the CDR3 reads TGTGCCAGCGCGGGGGGGCAAGAGACCCAGTACTTC. The chain uses TRBV6-5 and TRBJ2-5; 9 nucleotides line up with TRBD2. The germline V gene has CDR1 MNHEY and CDR2 SVGAGI. This CDR3 contains 12 residues. The J segment lost 2 bases and the V segment lost 8 bases, leaving 0 bases of the junction unmatched.

The chain has TRBV20-1 and TRBJ2-7; 8 nucleotides line up with TRBD2. This CDR3 spans 15 amino acids. Trimming at V came to 0 bases and at J to 2 bases, leaving 6 bases not matched to a gene. Germline CDR1 reads DFQATT; CDR2 reads SNEGSKA (reference sequence). The CDR3 region has the DNA TGCAGTGCTAGAGATCCAAGCGGGGGCCCCTACGAGCAGTACTTC. Translating it yields CSARDPSGGPYEQYF.

V and J are TRBV6-5 and TRBJ1-5, with 9 positions matching TRBD1. The germline V gene encodes CDR1 MNHEY and CDR2 SVGAGI. This CDR3 contains 17 residues. Losses at the gene ends were 6 bases for V and 3 bases for J; bases not matched to a gene: 12. CDR3 sequence: CASRPFNRGHDNQPQHF. The CDR3 DNA sequence: TGTGCCAGCAGACCATTCAACAGGGGGCACGACAATCAGCCCCAGCATTTT.

In its sample, this clonotype was seen a few times. V gene TRBV14 combines with J gene TRBJ2-7; D not certain. The germline V gene encodes CDR1 SGHDN and CDR2 FVKESK. The CDR3 extends over 15 amino acids. The ends were cut back, 4 bases at V and 2 bases at J, with 15 bases in the middle. CDR3 DNA sequence: TGTGCCAGCAGCCCTCGAGTGGGCCCACCCTACGAGCAGTACTTC. It codes for CASSPRVGPPYEQYF.

The rearrangement uses TRBV11-3 and TRBJ2-1; D gene uncertain. Per the germline V gene, CDR1 is SGHNT and CDR2 is YENEEA. This CDR3 is built from 15 residues. The V end was cut by 1 base, the J end by 2 bases, with 9 bases between. This CDR3 is CASSLASSPYNEQFF. CDR3 DNA sequence: TGTGCCAGCAGCTTAGCGAGTTCCCCCTACAATGAGCAGTTCTTC.

The V and J genes are TRBV27 and TRBJ1-1, with D possibly being TRBD1 (6 bases). CDR3 size: 14 residues. Per germline, CDR1 MNHEY and CDR2 SMNVEV (reference sequence). V was shortened by 5 bases and J by 2 bases, with 12 bases between the two germline ends. The CDR3 loop reads CASSPRQVNTEAFF. CDR3 in DNA: TGTGCCAGCAGTCCAAGACAGGTTAACACTGAAGCTTTCTTT.

J is TRBJ1-4 and V is TRBV12-3 or TRBV12-4; D unresolved. CDR3 length equals 12 residues. V gave up 6 bases and J gave up 8 bases, with 10 bases separating them. DNA of the CDR3: TGTGCCAGCAGCTCCTCCGGGGAAAAACTGTTTTTT. As protein: CASSSSGEKLFF.

J is TRBJ1-2 and V is TRBV30, with 7 bases that match TRBD1. With 6 bases clipped from V and 4 bases from J, the junction kept 2 bases outside the gene matches. This CDR3 is built from 11 residues. Germline CDR1 is GTSNPN and CDR2 is SVGIG (reference sequence). CDR3 nucleotide sequence: TGTGCCTGCGGACAGGTCTATGGCTACACCTTC. It codes for CACGQVYGYTF.

Written as DNA, the CDR3 is TGCAGTGCTAGAGAATGGAGTATTACTAACTATGGCTACACCTTC. It codes for CSAREWSITNYGYTF. The rearrangement joins TRBV20-1 to TRBJ1-2; the D is unclear. Trimming cost V 0 bases and J 0 bases, with 11 bases left between them. There are 15 residues in the CDR3. Germline CDR1 and CDR2: DFQATT and SNEGSKA (reference sequence).

This clonotype was observed many times. This chain uses TRBV24-1 with TRBJ2-2; D gene unclear. CDR3 length: 17 residues. CDR1 and CDR2 from the germline V gene are KGHDR and SFDVKD. Trimming removed 3 bases at V and 2 bases at J, with 15 bases between. DNA for the CDR3: TGTGCCACCAGTGATGCCGGACCTAAAGATAACACCGGGGAGCTGTTTTTT. It yields the protein CATSDAGPKDNTGELFF.

CDR3: CASSWGGIGYNEQFF. CDR3 bases: TGCGCCAGCAGCTGGGGTGGTATTGGATACAATGAGCAGTTCTTC. The gene calls are TRBV5-1 and TRBJ2-1, with D unresolved. Looked up from germline, CDR1 is SGHRS and CDR2 is YFSETQ. The length of the CDR3 is 15 residues. Trimming left V 3 bases short and J 4 bases short, with 14 bases between.

This clonotype was detected a few times. The chain carries TRBV12-3 or TRBV12-4 and TRBJ1-5; no clear D. The V end was cut by 4 bases, the J end by 7 bases, with 14 bases between. The CDR3 length is 14 residues. The CDR3 DNA sequence: TGTGCCAGCAGTTCTCCCCCCAATCGACAGCCCCAGCATTTT. Protein: CASSSPPNRQPQHF.

This clonotype was detected once. This chain connects TRBV20-1 to TRBJ2-3; 8 bases map to TRBD2. The CDR3 consists of 14 residues. Germline CDR1 DFQATT, CDR2 SNEGSKA (reference sequence). The V gene end was trimmed by 4 bases and the J gene end by 4 bases; junction bases not matched to a gene: 7. The CDR3 loop reads CSAKGLVVADTQYF. DNA for the CDR3: TGCAGTGCTAAGGGACTAGTCGTCGCAGATACGCAGTATTTT.